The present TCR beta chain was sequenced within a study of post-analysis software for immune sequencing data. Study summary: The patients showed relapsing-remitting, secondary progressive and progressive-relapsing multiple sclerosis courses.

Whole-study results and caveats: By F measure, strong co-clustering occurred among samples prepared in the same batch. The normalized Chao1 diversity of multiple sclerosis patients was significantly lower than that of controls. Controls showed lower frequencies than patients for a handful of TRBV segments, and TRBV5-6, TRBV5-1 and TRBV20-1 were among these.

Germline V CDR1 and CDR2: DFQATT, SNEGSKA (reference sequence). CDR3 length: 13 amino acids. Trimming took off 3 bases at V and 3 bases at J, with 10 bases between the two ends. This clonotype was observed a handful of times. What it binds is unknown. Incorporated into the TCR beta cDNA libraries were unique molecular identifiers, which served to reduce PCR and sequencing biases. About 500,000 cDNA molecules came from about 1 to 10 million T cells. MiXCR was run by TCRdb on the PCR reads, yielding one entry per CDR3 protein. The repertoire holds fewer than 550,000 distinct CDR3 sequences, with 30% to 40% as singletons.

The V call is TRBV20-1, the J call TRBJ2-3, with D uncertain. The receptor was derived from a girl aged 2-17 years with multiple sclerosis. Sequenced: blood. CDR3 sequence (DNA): TGCAGTGCTAGCCCCTCGCGAACAGATACGCAGTATTTT. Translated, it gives CSASPSRTDTQYF.